This T cell receptor (beta chain) is drawn from a study of blood T cell repertoires in COVID-19. Study at large: Italy, Spain and the United States were the sources of the convalescent and acute COVID-19 samples. T cells, B-cell-depleted T cells, or PBMCs provided the cDNA or gDNA that served as material.

In the original analysis: Amplification with reference gene primers provided the estimates of nucleated cell counts. Using immunoSEQ multiplex PCR, the repertoire was profiled, and TCRdb retains in-frame clones only, with some absent. V, J and clone size are those of that table, while D and trimming were read from the DNA. The sample has 90,000 to 150,000 clones; over 75% are singletons. Germline V CDR1 and CDR2: SNHLY, FYNNEI. The CDR3 has 11 residues. The trim removed 9 bases at V and 7 bases at J, leaving 5 bases unmatched. V and J are TRBV2 and TRBJ1-2; 7 positions match TRBD1. The sequenced sample consisted of peripheral blood. This clonotype was sampled from an elderly man with acute or convalescent COVID-19. CDR3 DNA sequence: TGTGCCAGGTCAGACAGGGTTGGCTACACCTTC. Amino acids: CARSDRVGYTF.